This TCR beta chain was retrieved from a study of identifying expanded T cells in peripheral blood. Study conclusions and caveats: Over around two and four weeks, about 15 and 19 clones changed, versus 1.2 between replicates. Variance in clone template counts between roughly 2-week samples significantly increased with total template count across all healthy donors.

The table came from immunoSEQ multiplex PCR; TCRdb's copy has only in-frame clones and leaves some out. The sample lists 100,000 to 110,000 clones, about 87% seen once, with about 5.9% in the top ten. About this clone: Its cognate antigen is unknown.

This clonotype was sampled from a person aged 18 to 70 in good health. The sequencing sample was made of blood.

This CDR3 is CASSPGLSFLYNEQFF. For the CDR3, the DNA is TGTGCCAGCAGCCCGGGCCTATCGTTTCTTTACAATGAGCAGTTCTTC. The gene calls are TRBV7-2 and TRBJ2-1; D is ambiguous. CDR3 length equals 16 residues. Deletions cut 5 bases from V and 4 bases from J, with 18 bases between. Germline-derived CDR1 and CDR2 are SGHTA and FQGNSA.